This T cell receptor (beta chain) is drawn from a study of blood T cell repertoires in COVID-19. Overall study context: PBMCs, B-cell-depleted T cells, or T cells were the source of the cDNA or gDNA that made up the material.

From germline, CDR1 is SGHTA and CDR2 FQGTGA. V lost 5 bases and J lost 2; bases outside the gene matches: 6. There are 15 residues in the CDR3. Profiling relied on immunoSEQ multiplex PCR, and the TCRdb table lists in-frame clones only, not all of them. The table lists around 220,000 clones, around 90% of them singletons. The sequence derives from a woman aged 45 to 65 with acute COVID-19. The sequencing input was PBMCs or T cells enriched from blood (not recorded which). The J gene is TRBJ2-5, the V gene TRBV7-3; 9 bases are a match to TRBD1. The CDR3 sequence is CASSTGQGGQETQYF. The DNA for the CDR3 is TGTGCCAGCAGCACGGGACAGGGAGGTCAAGAGACCCAGTACTTC.